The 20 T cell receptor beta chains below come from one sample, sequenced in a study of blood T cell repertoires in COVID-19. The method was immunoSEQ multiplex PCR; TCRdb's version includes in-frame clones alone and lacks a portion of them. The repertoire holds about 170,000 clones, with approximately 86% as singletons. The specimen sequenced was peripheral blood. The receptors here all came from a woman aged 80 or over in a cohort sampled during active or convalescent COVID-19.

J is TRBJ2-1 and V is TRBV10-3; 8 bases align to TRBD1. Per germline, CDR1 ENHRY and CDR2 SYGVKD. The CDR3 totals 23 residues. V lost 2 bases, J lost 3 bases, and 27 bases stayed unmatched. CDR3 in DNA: TGTGCCATCAGTGAGCACGGGTATTTGACAGGGGCCCGCGCCGCGACTCTCTACAATGAGCAGTTCTTC. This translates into CAISEHGYLTGARAATLYNEQFF.

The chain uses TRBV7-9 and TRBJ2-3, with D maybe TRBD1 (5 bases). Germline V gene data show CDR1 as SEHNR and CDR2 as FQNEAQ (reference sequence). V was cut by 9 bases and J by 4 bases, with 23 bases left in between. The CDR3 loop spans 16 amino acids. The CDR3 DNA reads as TGTGCCAGTTTCCTTGTGGCAGGGTTGGGTGCAGATACGCAGTATTTT. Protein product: CASFLVAGLGADTQYF. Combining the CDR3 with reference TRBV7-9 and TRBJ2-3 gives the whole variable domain DTGVSQNPRHKITKRGQNVTFRCDPISEHNRLYWYRQTLGQGPEFLTYFQNEAQLEKSRLLSDRFSAERPKGSFSTLEIQRTEQGDSAMYLCASFLVAGLGADTQYFGPGTRLTVL.

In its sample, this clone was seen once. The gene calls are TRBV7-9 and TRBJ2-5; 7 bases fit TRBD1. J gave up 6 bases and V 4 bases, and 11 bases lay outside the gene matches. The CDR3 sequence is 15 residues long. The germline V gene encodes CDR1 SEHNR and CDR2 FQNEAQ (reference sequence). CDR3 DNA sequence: TGTGCCAGCAGCTCAACAGGGGAGTTGGGAAAGACCCAGTACTTC. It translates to CASSSTGELGKTQYF. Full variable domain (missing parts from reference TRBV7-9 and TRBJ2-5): DTGVSQNPRHKITKRGQNVTFRCDPISEHNRLYWYRQTLGQGPEFLTYFQNEAQLEKSRLLSDRFSAERPKGSFSTLEIQRTEQGDSAMYLCASSSTGELGKTQYFGPGTRLLVL.

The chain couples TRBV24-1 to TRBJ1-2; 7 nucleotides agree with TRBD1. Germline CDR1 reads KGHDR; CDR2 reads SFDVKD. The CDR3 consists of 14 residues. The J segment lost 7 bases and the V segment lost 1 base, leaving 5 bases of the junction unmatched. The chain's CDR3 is CATSDLKKGAGYTF. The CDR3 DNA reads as TGTGCCACCAGTGATTTAAAGAAGGGGGCTGGCTACACCTTC.

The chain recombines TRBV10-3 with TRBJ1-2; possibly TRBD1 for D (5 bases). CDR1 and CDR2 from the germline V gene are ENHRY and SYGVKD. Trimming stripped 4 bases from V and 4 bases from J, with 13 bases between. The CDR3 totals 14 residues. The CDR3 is CAISGGDLGYGYTF. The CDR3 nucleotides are TGTGCCATCAGTGGGGGGGATTTGGGCTATGGCTACACCTTC.

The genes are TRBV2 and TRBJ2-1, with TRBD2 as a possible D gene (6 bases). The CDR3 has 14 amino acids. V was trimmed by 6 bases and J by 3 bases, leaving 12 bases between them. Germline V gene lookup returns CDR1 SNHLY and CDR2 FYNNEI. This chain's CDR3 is CASRRTTLYNEQFF. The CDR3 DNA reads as TGTGCCAGCAGAAGGACTACGCTCTACAATGAGCAGTTCTTC.

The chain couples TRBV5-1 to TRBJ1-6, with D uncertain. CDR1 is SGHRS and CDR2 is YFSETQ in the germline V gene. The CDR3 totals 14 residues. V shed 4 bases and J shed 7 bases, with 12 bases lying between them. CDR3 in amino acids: CASSPRTGNSPLHF. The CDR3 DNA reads TGCGCCAGCAGCCCAAGGACGGGGAATTCACCCCTCCACTTT.

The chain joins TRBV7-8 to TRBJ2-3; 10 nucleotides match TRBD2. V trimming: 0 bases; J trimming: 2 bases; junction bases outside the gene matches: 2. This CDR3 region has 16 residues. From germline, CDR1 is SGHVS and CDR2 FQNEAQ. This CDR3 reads CASSLASGGDTDTQYF. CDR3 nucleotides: TGTGCCAGCAGCTTAGCGAGCGGGGGGGACACAGATACGCAGTATTTT.

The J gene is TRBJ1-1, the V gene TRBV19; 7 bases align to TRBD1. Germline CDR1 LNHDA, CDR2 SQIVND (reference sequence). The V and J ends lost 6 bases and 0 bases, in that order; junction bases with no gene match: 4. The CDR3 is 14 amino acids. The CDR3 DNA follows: TGTGCCAGTAGACCGGACAGGATGAACACTGAAGCTTTCTTT. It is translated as CASRPDRMNTEAFF.

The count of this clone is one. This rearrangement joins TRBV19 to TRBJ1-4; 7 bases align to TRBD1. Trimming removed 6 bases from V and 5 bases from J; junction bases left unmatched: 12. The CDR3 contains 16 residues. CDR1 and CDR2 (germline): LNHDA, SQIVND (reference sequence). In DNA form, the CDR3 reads TGTGCCAGTAGCCCTGAACACGGGACAGCAAATGAAAAACTGTTTTTT. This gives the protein CASSPEHGTANEKLFF. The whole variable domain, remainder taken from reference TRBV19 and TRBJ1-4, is DGGITQSPKYLFRKEGQNVTLSCEQNLNHDAMYWYRQDPGQGLRLIYYSQIVNDFQKGDIAEGYSVSREKKESFPLTVTSAQKNPTAFYLCASSPEHGTANEKLFFGSGTQLSVL.

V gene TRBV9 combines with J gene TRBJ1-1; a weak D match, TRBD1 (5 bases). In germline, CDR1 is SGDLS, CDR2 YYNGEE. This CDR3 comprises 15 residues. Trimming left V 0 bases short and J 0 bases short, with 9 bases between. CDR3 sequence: CASSVDQGMNTEAFF. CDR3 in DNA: TGTGCCAGCAGCGTAGATCAGGGCATGAACACTGAAGCTTTCTTT.

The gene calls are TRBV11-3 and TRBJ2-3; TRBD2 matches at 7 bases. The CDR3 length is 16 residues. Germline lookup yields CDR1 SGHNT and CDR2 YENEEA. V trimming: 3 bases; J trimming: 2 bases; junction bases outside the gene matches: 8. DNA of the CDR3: TGTGCCAGCAGCTTTGGAGGTAGCGGGCTCACAGATACGCAGTATTTT. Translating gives CASSFGGSGLTDTQYF. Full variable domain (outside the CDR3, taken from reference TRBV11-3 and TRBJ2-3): EAGVVQSPRYKIIEKKQPVAFWCNPISGHNTLYWYLQNLGQGPELLIRYENEEAVDDSQLPKDRFSAERLKGVDSTLKIQPAELGDSAVYLCASSFGGSGLTDTQYFGPGTRLTVL.

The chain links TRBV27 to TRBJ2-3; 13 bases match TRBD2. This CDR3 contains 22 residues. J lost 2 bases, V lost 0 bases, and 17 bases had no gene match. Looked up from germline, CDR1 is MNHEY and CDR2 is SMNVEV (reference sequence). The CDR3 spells CASSLSVATSGRGSETTDTQYF. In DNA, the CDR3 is TGTGCCAGCAGTTTATCAGTCGCTACTAGCGGGAGGGGGTCGGAAACCACAGATACGCAGTATTTT.

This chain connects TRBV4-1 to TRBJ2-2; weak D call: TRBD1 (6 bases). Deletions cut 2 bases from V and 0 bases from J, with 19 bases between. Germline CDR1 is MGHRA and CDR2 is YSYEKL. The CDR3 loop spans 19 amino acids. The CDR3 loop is CASSQQHFGTTANTGELFF. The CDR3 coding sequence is TGCGCCAGCAGCCAACAACACTTCGGGACAACAGCGAACACCGGGGAGCTGTTTTTT.

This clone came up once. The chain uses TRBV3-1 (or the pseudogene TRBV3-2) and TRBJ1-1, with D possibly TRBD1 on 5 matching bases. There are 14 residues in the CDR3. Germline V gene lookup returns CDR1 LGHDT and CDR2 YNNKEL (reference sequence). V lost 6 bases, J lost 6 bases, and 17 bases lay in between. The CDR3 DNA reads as TGTGCCAGCAGGGCGGGACCTTTTATCGCTGAAGCTTTCTTT. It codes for CASRAGPFIAEAFF.

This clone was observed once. CDR3 nucleotides: TGCGCCAGCAGCTTGGGCAGCAGGGGAATCACCGGGGAGCTGTTTTTT. Its protein is CASSLGSRGITGELFF. The chain links TRBV5-1 to TRBJ2-2; perhaps TRBD1 as D (6 bases). Germline values: CDR1 SGHRS, CDR2 YFSETQ. Trimming shortened V by 0 bases and J by 4 bases, and 13 bases separated the two germline ends. The CDR3 is made up of 16 amino acids.

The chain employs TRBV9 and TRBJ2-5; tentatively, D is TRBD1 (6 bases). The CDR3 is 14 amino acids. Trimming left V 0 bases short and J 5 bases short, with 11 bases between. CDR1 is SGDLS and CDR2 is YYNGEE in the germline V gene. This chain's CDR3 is CASSVAQGGETQYF. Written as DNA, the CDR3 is TGTGCCAGCAGCGTAGCACAGGGTGGCGAGACCCAGTACTTC. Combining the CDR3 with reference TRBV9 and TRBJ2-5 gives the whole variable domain DSGVTQTPKHLITATGQRVTLRCSPRSGDLSVYWYQQSLDQGLQFLIQYYNGEERAKGNILERFSAQQFPDLHSELNLSSLELGDSALYFCASSVAQGGETQYFGPGTRLLVL.

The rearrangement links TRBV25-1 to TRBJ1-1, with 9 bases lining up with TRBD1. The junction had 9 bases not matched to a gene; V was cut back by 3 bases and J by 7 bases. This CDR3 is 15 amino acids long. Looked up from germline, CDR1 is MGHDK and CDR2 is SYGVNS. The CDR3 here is CASSDRWTGEIEAFF. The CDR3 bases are TGTGCCAGCAGTGACCGGTGGACAGGGGAAATTGAAGCTTTCTTT. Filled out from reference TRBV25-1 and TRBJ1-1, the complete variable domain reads EADIYQTPRYLVIGTGKKITLECSQTMGHDKMYWYQQDPGMELHLIHYSYGVNSTEKGDLSSESTVSRIRTEHFPLTLESARPSHTSQYLCASSDRWTGEIEAFFGQGTRLTVV.

CDR3 coding DNA: TGTGCCAGCAGCCTGAGAATAAGTGGCTACACCTTC. The encoded protein is CASSLRISGYTF. V is TRBV3-1 (or the pseudogene TRBV3-2) and J is TRBJ1-2; D is uncertain. CDR3 length equals 12 residues. V dropped 4 bases and J dropped 7 bases, with 10 bases sitting between them. From germline, CDR1 is LGHDT and CDR2 YNNKEL (reference sequence).

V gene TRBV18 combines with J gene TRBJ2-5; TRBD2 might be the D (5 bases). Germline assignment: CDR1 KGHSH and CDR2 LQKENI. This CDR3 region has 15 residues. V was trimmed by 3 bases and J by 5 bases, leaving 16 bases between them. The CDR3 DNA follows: TGTGCCAGCTCACCTACTGGCGGAGGACGGGAGACCCAGTACTTC. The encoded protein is CASSPTGGGRETQYF.